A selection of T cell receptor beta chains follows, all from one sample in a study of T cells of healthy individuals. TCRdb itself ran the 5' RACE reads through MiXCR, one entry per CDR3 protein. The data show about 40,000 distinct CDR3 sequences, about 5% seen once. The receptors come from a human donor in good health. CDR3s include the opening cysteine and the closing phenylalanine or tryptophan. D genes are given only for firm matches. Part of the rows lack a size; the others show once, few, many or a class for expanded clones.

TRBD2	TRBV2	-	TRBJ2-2	TGTGCCAGCACCTTTAGCGGGAGTGCCGGGGAGCTGTTTTTT	CASTFSGSAGELFF
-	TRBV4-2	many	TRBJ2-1	TGTGCCAGCAGCCTCACAGGAGTGGACGCCTACAATGAGCAGTTCTTC	CASSLTGVDAYNEQFF
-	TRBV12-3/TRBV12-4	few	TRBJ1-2	TGTGCCAGCAGTTCAGACACCTATGGCTACACCTTC	CASSSDTYGYTF
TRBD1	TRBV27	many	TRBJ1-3	TGTGCCAGCAGTTTACGATATCGGACAGGGGGCCGGAGCTCTGGAAACACCATATATTTT	CASSLRYRTGGRSSGNTIYF
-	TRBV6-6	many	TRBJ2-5	TGTGCCAGCACGATCGACAGTTCGGAGACCCAGTACTTC	CASTIDSSETQYF
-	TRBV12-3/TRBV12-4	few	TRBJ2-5	TGTGCCAGCAGTTTGGGCAGGGCACAAGAGACCCAGTACTTC	CASSLGRAQETQYF
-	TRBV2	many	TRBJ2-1	TGTGCCAGCAGTGTTAGGGATTCCTACAATGAGCAGTTCTTC	CASSVRDSYNEQFF
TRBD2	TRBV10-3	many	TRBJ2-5	TGTGCCATCAGTCTAGGACTAGCGGGGCAAGAGACCCAGTACTTC	CAISLGLAGQETQYF
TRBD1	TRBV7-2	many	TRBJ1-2	TGTGCCAGCAGCTTCCGTCAGGGGGATGGCTACACCTTC	CASSFRQGDGYTF
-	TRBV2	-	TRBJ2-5	TGTGCCAGCAGTGACGGGCCGGGAAGGGAGACCCAGTACTTC	CASSDGPGRETQYF
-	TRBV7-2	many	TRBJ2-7	TGTGCCAGCAGCTTTAGTACACCCCGGGAGCAGTACTTC	CASSFSTPREQYF
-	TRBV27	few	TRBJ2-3	TGTGCCACCCTACCGGGACTTCCTAGCACAGATACGCAGTATTTT	CATLPGLPSTDTQYF
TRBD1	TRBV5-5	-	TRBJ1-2	TGTGCCAGCAGCCTCCTACAGGGGGACTATGGCTACACCTTC	CASSLLQGDYGYTF
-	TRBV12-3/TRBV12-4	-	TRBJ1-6	TGTGCCAGCACCCGAGGAGTTAGGGGAACTTATAATTCACCCCTCCACTTT	CASTRGVRGTYNSPLHF
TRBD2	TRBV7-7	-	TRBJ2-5	TGTGCTAGCAGCTTTGGTAGCGGGGGCCAAGAGACCCAGTACTTC	CASSFGSGGQETQYF
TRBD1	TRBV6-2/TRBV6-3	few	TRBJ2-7	TGTGCCAGCATGCTACCCCCGGGACAGGGGGCCTACGAGCAGTACTTC	CASMLPPGQGAYEQYF
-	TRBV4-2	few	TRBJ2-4	TGTGCCAGCAGCCAAGATGGAGAGGGGATGGCCAAAAACATTCAGTACTTC	CASSQDGEGMAKNIQYF
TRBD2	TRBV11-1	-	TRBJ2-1	TGTGCCAGCAGACCCCAGAAGCGGGGGGGCCTGGATGAGCAGTTCTTC	CASRPQKRGGLDEQFF
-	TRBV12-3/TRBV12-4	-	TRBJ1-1	TGTGCCAGCAGTTTGGTGGGTAACACTGAAGCTTTCTTT	CASSLVGNTEAFF
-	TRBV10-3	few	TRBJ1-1	TGTGCCATCAGCCGGGACAAGAACACTGAAGCTTTCTTT	CAISRDKNTEAFF
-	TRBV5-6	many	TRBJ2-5	TGTGCCAGCAGCTTGGACCTGGGGGGGCGATGGCGAGAGACCCAGTACTTC	CASSLDLGGRWRETQYF
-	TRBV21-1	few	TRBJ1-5	TGTGCCAGCAGCAAAGGGACGGATCAGCCCCAGCATTTT	CASSKGTDQPQHF
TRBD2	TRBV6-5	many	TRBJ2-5	TGTGCCAGCAGTTACGCGGGGGGGGGAGAGACCCAGTACTTC	CASSYAGGGETQYF
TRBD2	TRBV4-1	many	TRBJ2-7	TGCGCCAGCAGCCAAGGTCGGACTAGCGGTTACGAGCAGTACTTC	CASSQGRTSGYEQYF
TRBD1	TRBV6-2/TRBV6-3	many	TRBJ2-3	TGTGCCAGCAGTTCAGACAGGGAAGGCACAGATACGCAGTATTTT	CASSSDREGTDTQYF
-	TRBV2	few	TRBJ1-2	TGTGCCAGCAGGAGACTCGACAACTTC	CASRRLDNF
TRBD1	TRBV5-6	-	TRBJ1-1	TGTGCCAGCAGCACCCGGACAGGGCAGGGTGAAGCTTTCTTT	CASSTRTGQGEAFF
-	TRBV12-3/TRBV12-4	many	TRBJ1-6	TGTGCCAGCAGTTTAACAGGCAATTCACCCCTCCACTTT	CASSLTGNSPLHF
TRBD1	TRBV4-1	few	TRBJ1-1	TGCGCCAGCAGCCAGGGAGATCTTACAGGGGGCAAGGCTTTCTTT	CASSQGDLTGGKAFF
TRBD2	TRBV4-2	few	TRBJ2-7	TGTGCCAGCAGCCACCCAGGAGCGGGAGGGCCTAGTCCCACCCCCGGGTACGAGCAGTACTTC	CASSHPGAGGPSPTPGYEQYF
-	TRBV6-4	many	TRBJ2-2	TGTGCCAGCAGTGACTCCCCAGGAAACACCGGGGAGCTGTTTTTT	CASSDSPGNTGELFF
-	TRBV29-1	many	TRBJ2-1	TGCAGAGTGGACGGGGTGCCCCCCGGGGGCGATGAGCAGTTCTTC	CRVDGVPPGGDEQFF
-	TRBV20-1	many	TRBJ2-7	TGCAGTGCCACACCAATAGGCAGGGCTGCCTACGAGCAGTACTTC	CSATPIGRAAYEQYF
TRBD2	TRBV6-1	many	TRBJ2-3	TGTGCCAGCAGTGGTCCTAGCGGGGGGGCCGGTTTTTTCGCAGATACGCAGTATTTT	CASSGPSGGAGFFADTQYF
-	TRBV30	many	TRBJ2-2	TGTGCCTGGAGAGGGGCAGGGAACACCGGGGAGCTGTTTTTT	CAWRGAGNTGELFF
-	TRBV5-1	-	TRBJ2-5	TGCGCCAGCAGCTTCCGGAGCCCCTTGGAGACCCAGTACTTC	CASSFRSPLETQYF
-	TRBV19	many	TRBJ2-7	TGTGCCAGTAGTATTTCCGACCCCGGCGAGCAGTACTTC	CASSISDPGEQYF
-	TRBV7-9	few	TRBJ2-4	TGTGCCAGCAGCCCAGCCCTTTCGGGACGAGAGTGGAGAAACATTCAGTACTTC	CASSPALSGREWRNIQYF
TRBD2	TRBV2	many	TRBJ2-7	TGTGCCAGCAGTTCCGGACTAGCGGGCGGTTTTTACGAGCAGTACTTC	CASSSGLAGGFYEQYF
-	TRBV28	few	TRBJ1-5	TGTGCCAGCAGTTTTAGCTTTGACAATCAGCCCCAGCATTTT	CASSFSFDNQPQHF
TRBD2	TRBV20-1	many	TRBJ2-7	TGCAGTGCTAGAGATGGGCGTGGTACTAGCGGGACGTACGAGCAGTACTTC	CSARDGRGTSGTYEQYF
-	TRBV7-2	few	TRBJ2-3	TGTGCCAGCAGCCGGTGGCGCGATACGCAGTATTTT	CASSRWRDTQYF
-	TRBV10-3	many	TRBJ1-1	TGTGCCATCAGGGGACTCATGAACACTGAAGCTTTCTTT	CAIRGLMNTEAFF
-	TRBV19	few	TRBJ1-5	TGTGCCAGTACGAGTCTAACAGGCAATCAGCCCCAGCATTTT	CASTSLTGNQPQHF
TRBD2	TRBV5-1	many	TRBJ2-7	TGCGCCAGCAGAGGGGATTCACTAGCGGTCGACGAGCAGTACTTC	CASRGDSLAVDEQYF